The rows below give T cell receptor beta chains drawn from one sample of a study of OX40 agonist ivuxolimab in advanced cancers. Repertoires were generated with immunoSEQ multiplex PCR, while TCRdb's copy carries only in-frame clones and drops some. The table shows roughly 76,000 clones, with approximately 90% occurring only once. The material sequenced was CD4+ or CD8+ T cells sorted from blood, taken in a trial of the OX40 agonist ivuxolimab. Receptors originate from an adult with an advanced solid tumor such as melanoma, head and neck, liver or kidney cancer. Both conserved end residues are part of each CDR3. The order of the fields is J gene, D gene, clone size, V gene, CDR3 DNA, CDR3 protein. A D gene is named only where the DNA matches it firmly. The size entry is marked missing in some rows and otherwise reads once, few, many or a size class.

>TRBJ1-1|.|.|TRBV19
TGTGCCAGTAGTGAGGGGGAGAACACTGAAGCTTTCTTT
CASSEGENTEAFF
>TRBJ2-1|TRBD2|.|TRBV9
TGTGCCAGCTCAGGGTCCGGGACTAGCGGGAAACAGTTCTTC
CASSGSGTSGKQFF
>TRBJ1-2|.|.|TRBV4-3
TGCGCCAGCAGCCAAGGTCGAGGGGTTGGCTATGGCTACACCTTC
CASSQGRGVGYGYTF
>TRBJ2-2|TRBD2|.|TRBV7-8
TGTGCCAGCAGCCCGAAGCGGGGGGAGGGCACCGGGGAGCTGTTTTTT
CASSPKRGEGTGELFF
>TRBJ1-1|TRBD1|.|TRBV6-5
TGTGCCAGCAGTTACTCGATACCTGGGACAGGGATGTTCTTT
CASSYSIPGTGMFF
>TRBJ2-4|TRBD1|.|TRBV27
TGTGCCAGCAGTTTATCGACAGGGGGAGACATTCAGTACTTC
CASSLSTGGDIQYF
>TRBJ2-5|.|.|TRBV6-6
TGTGCCAGCAGTTATACGCAGTTCCAAGAGACCCAGTACTTC
CASSYTQFQETQYF
>TRBJ2-1|.|once|TRBV7-2
TGTGCCAGCAGTCTAATGGGGGGGCCGGGTGAGCAGTTCTTC
CASSLMGGPGEQFF
>TRBJ1-1|.|once|TRBV9
TGTGCCAGCAGCGTGGGGGGCTTGATAACTGAAGCTTTCTTT
CASSVGGLITEAFF
>TRBJ2-7|.|.|TRBV6-5
TGTGCCAGCAGTTACTCGAAGATTCCCCTTTACGAGCAGTACTTC
CASSYSKIPLYEQYF
>TRBJ1-1|.|.|TRBV6-5
TGTGCCAGCAGCTACGGGTGGGGCACTGAAGCTTTCTTT
CASSYGWGTEAFF
>TRBJ1-2|TRBD1|.|TRBV9
TGTGCCAGCAGCGTAGGCTGGGCAGGGGGCGATGGCTACACCTTC
CASSVGWAGGDGYTF
>TRBJ2-7|TRBD1|.|TRBV27
TGTGCCAGCAGTCTTCTGCCGGGACAGGCCTCCTACGAGCAGTACTTC
CASSLLPGQASYEQYF
>TRBJ1-2|.|.|TRBV5-1
TGCGCCAGCAGCTTGTTCGTCGTCGGGGGTGCTGATAACTATGGCTACACCTTC
CASSLFVVGGADNYGYTF
>TRBJ1-2|TRBD1|.|TRBV25-1
TGTGCCAGCAGTGAATTGACAGGGGCGGGATATGGCTACACCTTC
CASSELTGAGYGYTF
>TRBJ2-3|TRBD2|once|TRBV15
TGTGCCACCAGCAGAGATGGGGTAGCGGGGGGACTATACTCGGGGCAGTATTTT
CATSRDGVAGGLYSGQYF
>TRBJ1-2|TRBD1|.|TRBV2
TGTGCCAGCAAGAACAGGGGCTACAGTGGCTACACCTTC
CASKNRGYSGYTF
>TRBJ1-2|.|.|TRBV21-1
TGTGCCAGCAGCAAAGATGTACGGAGGCCTTATGGCTACACCTTC
CASSKDVRRPYGYTF
>TRBJ2-7|.|.|TRBV7-2
TGTGCCAGCAGCTTAGCGGGGGGGGCCGAGCAGTACTTC
CASSLAGGAEQYF
>TRBJ2-1|TRBD2|.|TRBV9
TGTGCCAGCAGCGTAGCCCTCGACGGGGGGGCCCACAATGAGCAGTTCTTC
CASSVALDGGAHNEQFF
>TRBJ1-1|.|.|TRBV19
TGTGCCAGTAGTATAGAAGGGAACACTGAAGCTTTCTTT
CASSIEGNTEAFF
>TRBJ2-7|.|.|TRBV7-9
TGTGCCAGCAGACCAGGGTTCCACGAGCAGTACTTC
CASRPGFHEQYF
>TRBJ1-2|.|.|TRBV7-9
TGTGCCAGCCGAATGGGTGGACAGCCCTATGGCTACACCTTC
CASRMGGQPYGYTF
>TRBJ2-2|.|once|TRBV13
TGTGCCAGCAGCTTAGGCCTCGGCGCCCGCTCCGGGGAGCTGTTTTTT
CASSLGLGARSGELFF
>TRBJ2-7|TRBD1|.|TRBV6-5
TGTGCCAGCAGTTACTCGGACAGGGGTTACGAGCAGTACTTC
CASSYSDRGYEQYF
>TRBJ2-7|.|.|TRBV15
TGTGCCACCAGCCTAGCGACGGATAGCTCCTACGAGCAGTACTTC
CATSLATDSSYEQYF
>TRBJ2-7|.|once|TRBV10-3
TGTGCCATCAGGGTTGAGGACAGCGCCTACGAGCAGTACTTC
CAIRVEDSAYEQYF
>TRBJ2-5|TRBD2|.|TRBV5-1
TGCGCCAGCAGTCCTTTGGTACTAGCGGGGGGCATACAAGAGACCCAGTACTTC
CASSPLVLAGGIQETQYF
>TRBJ2-5|.|.|TRBV10-3
TGTGCCTCACTGGGGGGGGCCCAAGAGACCCAGTACTTC
CASLGGAQETQYF
>TRBJ2-3|.|once|TRBV9
TGTGCCAGCAGCGTCTCAGGGGTTACAGATACGCAGTATTTT
CASSVSGVTDTQYF
>TRBJ1-1|.|once|TRBV19
TGTGCCAGTAGTATCTCTGTGAACACTGAAGCTTTCTTT
CASSISVNTEAFF
>TRBJ1-2|.|.|TRBV27
TGTGCCAGCAGCCGACAGCTTGGGGGCTATGGCTACACCTTC
CASSRQLGGYGYTF
>TRBJ1-5|.|.|TRBV9
TGTGCCAGCAGCGTAGGGGACAGCAATCAGCCCCAGCATTTT
CASSVGDSNQPQHF
>TRBJ2-7|TRBD1|.|TRBV4-3
TGCGCCAGCAGCCAAGGACAGGGCCACTACGAGCAGTACTTC
CASSQGQGHYEQYF
>TRBJ1-1|.|.|TRBV5-1
TGCGCCAGCAGCTTGACAGGTTCGAACACTGAAGCTTTCTTT
CASSLTGSNTEAFF
>TRBJ2-1|TRBD1|.|TRBV4-3
TGCGCCAGCAGCCAAGATGGCGGACAGGGGCGACAGTTCTTC
CASSQDGGQGRQFF
>TRBJ2-7|TRBD1|few|TRBV19
TGTGCCAGTAGTCACCTCGGACAGGACTACGAGCAGTACTTC
CASSHLGQDYEQYF
>TRBJ1-2|TRBD1|.|TRBV29-1
TGCAGCGTCCAGGGGGCATGGGGCTATGGCTACACCTTC
CSVQGAWGYGYTF
>TRBJ2-7|.|.|TRBV20-1
TGCAGTGCTGGAGCCTACGAGCAGTACTTC
CSAGAYEQYF
>TRBJ1-4|TRBD1|.|TRBV7-2
TGTGCCAGCAGCCGCACCCTGGACAGGGGCGATGAAAAACTGTTTTTT
CASSRTLDRGDEKLFF
>TRBJ1-1|.|.|TRBV2
TGTGCCAGCATAGGATCAGGGAGGGAGGACACTGAAGCTTTCTTT
CASIGSGREDTEAFF